This T cell receptor beta chain originates from a study of identical twins. TCRdb analysed the 5' RACE reads with MiXCR anew, one entry per CDR3 protein. Among fewer than 450,000 distinct CDR3 sequences listed, roughly 9% were seen once. V was pared by 0 bases and J by 1 base, with 9 bases between. The CDR3 loop spans 15 amino acids. In germline, CDR1 is MNHNY, CDR2 SVGAGI (reference sequence). Broader study findings: Among beta out-of-frame sequences, excess sharing between twins appeared weaker.

Turning to this clonotype: Antigen unknown.

Sequenced input: naive T cells sorted from blood. The V and J genes are TRBV6-6 and TRBJ1-1; D gene ambiguous. This receptor was identified in a woman aged 45-65 years in good health. The CDR3 protein is CASSYSSQQNTEAFF. CDR3 nucleotides: TGTGCCAGCAGTTACTCGAGCCAACAGAACACTGAAGCTTTCTTT.